What follows are 9 T cell receptor beta chains derived from one specimen sequenced in a study of shared clonotypes between healthy human individuals. Produced via immunoSEQ multiplex PCR; TCRdb's table is partial and in-frame only. The sample has 550,000 to 700,000 clones; around four fifths are singletons. What was sequenced was memory CD4+ T cells sorted from blood. The subset denotes: CD45RA-negative fraction. These TCRs come from a woman aged 30 to 39 in good health.

V is TRBV18 and J is TRBJ2-5; 7 bases align to TRBD1. The CDR3 spans 13 residues. Germline trimming cut 8 bases from V and 3 bases from J; bases unmatched to any gene: 6. In germline, CDR1 is KGHSH, CDR2 LQKENI. In nucleotides, the CDR3 is TGTGCCAGCACGAGGGACAGCGAAGAGACCCAGTACTTC. Its translation: CASTRDSEETQYF.

J is TRBJ2-7 and V is TRBV27; D gene ambiguous. Trimming shortened V by 6 bases and J by 2 bases, and 17 bases separated the two germline ends. The germline V gene encodes CDR1 MNHEY and CDR2 SMNVEV (reference sequence). CDR3 length equals 15 residues. This CDR3 is CASSRTASGPYEQYF. CDR3 bases: TGTGCCAGCAGCCGCACCGCTTCTGGACCCTACGAGCAGTACTTC.

The gene calls are TRBV7-3 and TRBJ2-1; D not resolved. The CDR3 length is 13 residues. Trimming shortened V by 2 bases and J by 4 bases, and 6 bases separated the two germline ends. Germline V CDR1 and CDR2: SGHTA, FQGTGA. The CDR3 coding sequence is TGTGCCAGCAGCTTATCTCAATACAATGAGCAGTTCTTC. This encodes CASSLSQYNEQFF.

Notes on this clone: Mismatch with germline at one junction end may stem from a read error. The chain has TRBV2 and TRBJ1-1; D is possibly TRBD1 (6 bases). There are 15 residues in the CDR3. Germline V gene lookup returns CDR1 SNHLY and CDR2 FYNNEI. The DNA of the CDR3 is TGTGCCAGCAGCGAAGACAGGCATTCAAACACTGAAGCTTTCTTT. Residues: CASSEDRHSNTEAFF.

This chain links TRBV2 with TRBJ2-3; the D gene could be TRBD1 or TRBD2 (5 bases each). V was clipped by 6 bases and J by 6 bases, with 16 bases between them. Germline V gene lookup returns CDR1 SNHLY and CDR2 FYNNEI. CDR3 length: 14 residues. CDR3 region: CASRRGDSRDTQYF. As DNA, the CDR3 is TGTGCCAGCAGGAGGGGTGATTCGAGGGATACGCAGTATTTT.

This sequence joins TRBV5-1 and TRBJ2-3; maybe TRBD2 (7 bases). Trimming stripped 4 bases from V and 4 bases from J, with 19 bases between. The CDR3 runs to 16 residues. Germline V lookup: CDR1 SGHRS, CDR2 YFSETQ. The DNA of the CDR3 is TGCGCCAGCAGCCCCGGTTCGGGGGGCTACGCAGATACGCAGTATTTT. Protein sequence: CASSPGSGGYADTQYF.

The chain uses TRBV10-3 and TRBJ2-1; D not resolved. From germline, CDR1 is ENHRY and CDR2 SYGVKD. The CDR3 totals 15 residues. Trimming shortened V by 2 bases and J by 1 base, and 9 bases separated the two germline ends. This chain's CDR3 is CAISEPVGSYNEQFF. The CDR3 DNA follows: TGTGCCATCAGTGAGCCGGTAGGATCCTACAATGAGCAGTTCTTC.

This clone showed up just a few times. The chain has TRBV5-4 and TRBJ2-1; 9 positions agree with TRBD1. Germline assignment: CDR1 SGHNT and CDR2 YYREEE (reference sequence). The CDR3 extends over 17 amino acids. With V trimmed by 3 bases and J by 7 bases, 14 bases remained unmatched. The CDR3 DNA reads TGTGCCAGCAGCTCAAAAACCGGGACAGGGACACCAAATGAGCAGTTCTTC. The encoded protein is CASSSKTGTGTPNEQFF.

This clone was found a few times. V usage is TRBV28 and J usage is TRBJ2-7, with 9 bases lining up with TRBD2. CDR1 is MDHEN and CDR2 is SYDVKM in the germline V gene. This CDR3 has 13 amino acids. The trim removed 8 bases at V and 7 bases at J, leaving 9 bases unmatched. For the CDR3, the DNA is TGTGCCAGCGTCCTAGCGGGAAGGGCGGAGCAGTACTTC. It is translated as CASVLAGRAEQYF.